A single T cell receptor (beta chain) is shown here with its context. The TCR beta library used iRepertoire HTBI primers with Arm-PCR amplification of CDR3. TCRdb redid the calling of the multiplex PCR reads with MiXCR, one entry per CDR3 protein. The sample yields 400,000 to 500,000 distinct CDR3 sequences, 14% seen once. This specimen belongs to a study of regulatory T cells in long-lasting Graves disease. V lost 5 bases and J 4 bases, leaving 15 bases between the germline ends. Germline loops: CDR1 SGHTA, CDR2 FQGNSA. This CDR3 is built from 15 residues. The sample's time point: newly diagnosed GD, antithyroid drugs for less than 3 months. PBMC-extracted RNA yielded the TCR library. These data are also associated with another study on T cells in Graves' hyperthyroidism and ophthalmopathy.

The sample was peripheral blood mononuclear cells (PBMCs), taken at new diagnosis, from a patient treated with antithyroid drugs. The V gene is TRBV7-2, the J gene TRBJ2-4; D might be TRBD1 (5 bases). The receptor was isolated from a woman between 50 and 59 years old with Graves disease. The CDR3 bases are TGTGCCAGCAGCCCAACGACAGAGACTAAAAACATTCAGTACTTC. This translates into CASSPTTETKNIQYF.